This T cell receptor beta chain derives from a study of Ad26.COV2.S vaccination and SARS-CoV-2 variants. Measured with immunoSEQ multiplex PCR; TCRdb has only the in-frame clones, and not every one. The sample consists of 400,000 or so clones, 70% to 90% of them appearing once. Treatment reported: 15 to 20 received Ad26.COV2.S at low or high dose, single or two shots; about 5 received placebo; per-sample allocation not given. On day 63 after the first injection, vaccine and placebo recipients gave samples. This TCR was recovered from a person aged 18-60 years who received the Ad26.COV2.S COVID-19 vaccine or a placebo. Material: peripheral blood, obtained in a trial of Ad26.COV2.S vaccine versus placebo.

CDR3 DNA sequence: TGTGCCAGCAGCCAAGATCTAAGAGGGGAACTAGCGGGGATCGCAGATACGCAGTATTTT. It encodes CASSQDLRGELAGIADTQYF. The chain carries TRBV3-1 (or the pseudogene TRBV3-2) and TRBJ2-3, with TRBD2 matching 10 bases. J lost 4 bases, V lost 0 bases, and 16 bases had no gene match. From germline, CDR1 is LGHDT and CDR2 YNNKEL (reference sequence). This CDR3 has 20 residues.